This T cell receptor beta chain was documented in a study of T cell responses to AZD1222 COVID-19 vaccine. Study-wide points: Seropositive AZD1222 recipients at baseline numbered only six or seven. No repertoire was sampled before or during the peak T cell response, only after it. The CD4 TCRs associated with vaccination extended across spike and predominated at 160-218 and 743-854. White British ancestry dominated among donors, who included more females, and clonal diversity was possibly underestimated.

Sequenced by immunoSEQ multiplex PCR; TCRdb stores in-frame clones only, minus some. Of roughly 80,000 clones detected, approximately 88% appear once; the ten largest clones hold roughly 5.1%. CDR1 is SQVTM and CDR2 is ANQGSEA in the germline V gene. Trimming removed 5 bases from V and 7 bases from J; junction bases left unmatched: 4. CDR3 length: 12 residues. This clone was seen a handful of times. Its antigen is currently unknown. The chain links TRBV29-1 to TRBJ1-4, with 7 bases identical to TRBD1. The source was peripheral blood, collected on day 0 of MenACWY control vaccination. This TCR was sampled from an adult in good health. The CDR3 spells CSVTRGSEKLFF. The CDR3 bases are TGCAGCGTTACCAGGGGGAGTGAAAAACTGTTTTTT. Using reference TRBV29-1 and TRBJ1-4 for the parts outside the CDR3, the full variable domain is SAVISQKPSRDICQRGTSLTIQCQVDSQVTMMFWYRQQPGQSLTLIATANQGSEATYESGFVIDKFPISRPNLTFSTLTVSNMSPEDSSIYLCSVTRGSEKLFFGSGTQLSVL.